These 16 T cell receptor beta chains originate from one sample sequenced in a study of control samples from healthy donors and cancer patients. Sequencing used immunoSEQ multiplex PCR; TCRdb keeps in-frame clones, though not all of them. Of approximately 100,000 clones listed, 80% to 90% are singletons. The sequencing input was PBMCs. These TCRs come from a man in his sixties with lung cancer.

This sequence joins TRBV5-1 and TRBJ2-5, with 8 bases matching TRBD2. The CDR3 extends over 15 amino acids. Germline CDR1 reads SGHRS; CDR2 reads YFSETQ. V trimming: 9 bases; J trimming: 4 bases; junction bases outside the gene matches: 14. CDR3 protein: CATRPTLADRETQYF. CDR3 DNA sequence: TGCGCCACCAGGCCTACACTAGCGGATAGAGAGACCCAGTACTTC.

The chain joins TRBV5-1 to TRBJ1-5; no clear D. CDR1 is SGHRS and CDR2 is YFSETQ in the germline V gene. The ends were cut back, 1 base at V and 3 bases at J, with 8 bases in the middle. This CDR3 spans 14 amino acids. This CDR3 reads CASSLWGNNQPQHF. Here the CDR3 DNA reads TGCGCCAGCAGCTTGTGGGGTAACAATCAGCCCCAGCATTTT.

The V call is TRBV30, the J call TRBJ2-1, with 13 bases identical to TRBD2. CDR1 is GTSNPN, CDR2 SVGIG, per germline (reference sequence). The CDR3 sequence is 14 residues long. The J segment lost 5 bases and the V segment lost 4 bases, leaving 2 bases of the junction unmatched. Here the CDR3 reads CAWNGLAGDNEQFF. CDR3 sequence (DNA): TGTGCCTGGAACGGACTAGCGGGGGACAATGAGCAGTTCTTC.

The chain joins TRBV27 to TRBJ1-5; D is uncertain. The germline CDR1 and CDR2 sequences are MNHEY and SMNVEV (reference sequence). The CDR3 is made up of 15 amino acids. Trimming took off 5 bases at V and 4 bases at J, with 15 bases between the two ends. CDR3 residues: CASSVDGLRNQPQHF. As DNA, the CDR3 is TGTGCCAGCAGTGTCGACGGGTTAAGAAATCAGCCCCAGCATTTT.

The chain is built from TRBV30 and TRBJ2-2, with D possibly TRBD1 on 5 matching bases. The length of the CDR3 is 13 residues. Trimming shortened V by 5 bases and J by 7 bases, and 14 bases separated the two germline ends. Germline values: CDR1 GTSNPN, CDR2 SVGIG (reference sequence). The CDR3 loop reads CAWHSAGYGELFF. The CDR3 DNA reads TGTGCCTGGCACTCGGCAGGGTACGGGGAGCTGTTTTTT.

J is TRBJ1-4 and V is TRBV30, with 9 bases identical to TRBD1. V lost 1 base and J lost 8; bases outside the gene matches: 2. The CDR3 spans 13 residues. Germline assignment: CDR1 GTSNPN and CDR2 SVGIG (reference sequence). The CDR3 DNA reads as TGTGCCTGGAGTGGGACAGGGGTCGAAAAACTGTTTTTT. This codes for CAWSGTGVEKLFF.

The V and J genes are TRBV3-1 (or the pseudogene TRBV3-2) and TRBJ2-7; TRBD1 aligns across 9 bases. Losses at the gene ends were 6 bases for V and 0 bases for J; bases not matched to a gene: 6. This CDR3 contains 15 residues. Germline loops: CDR1 LGHDT, CDR2 YNNKEL (reference sequence). The CDR3 DNA reads as TGTGCCAGCAGAGCCGGGACAGGGTTCTCCTACGAGCAGTACTTC. Its protein is CASRAGTGFSYEQYF.

V gene TRBV7-2 combines with J gene TRBJ2-7, with D perhaps matching TRBD2 (6 bases). This CDR3 is 15 amino acids long. Looked up from germline, CDR1 is SGHTA and CDR2 is FQGNSA. Trimming took 1 base from V and 3 from J, leaving 13 bases between them. The CDR3: CASSLVPFGGYEQYF. The DNA for the CDR3 is TGTGCCAGCAGCTTAGTCCCGTTCGGGGGCTACGAGCAGTACTTC.

This chain links TRBV10-3 with TRBJ1-1; tentatively, D is TRBD1 (5 bases). Per germline, CDR1 ENHRY and CDR2 SYGVKD. Deletions cut 3 bases from V and 6 bases from J, with 8 bases between. CDR3 length: 12 amino acids. CDR3 region: CAISEQTAEAFF. In nucleotides, the CDR3 is TGTGCCATCAGTGAACAGACAGCTGAAGCTTTCTTT.

This chain connects TRBV5-1 to TRBJ2-2; tentative D call: TRBD1 (5 bases). The CDR3 runs 15 residues. Between the trimmed V and J ends, which lost 0 bases and 3 bases, there was a span of 9 bases. From germline, CDR1 is SGHRS and CDR2 YFSETQ. The CDR3 DNA follows: TGCGCCAGCAGCTTGGCGCAGGGCGACACCGGGGAGCTGTTTTTT. This sequence encodes CASSLAQGDTGELFF.

Of note for this clone: One junction end disagrees with the germline gene, perhaps due to a read error. This chain joins TRBV15 and TRBJ1-2; D remains unclear. The CDR3 is 14 amino acids. In germline, CDR1 is LNHNV, CDR2 YYDKDF (reference sequence). The CDR3 bases are TGTGCCACCAGGAGAGACCAGGAGAGTCAAGGCTACACCTTC. This translates into CATRRDQESQGYTF.

The gene calls are TRBV7-2 and TRBJ1-1; D is undetermined. V was clipped by 3 bases and J by 2 bases, with 10 bases between them. The germline V gene encodes CDR1 SGHTA and CDR2 FQGNSA. This CDR3 contains 14 residues. The CDR3 loop is CASSLGFGNTEAFF. The CDR3 bases are TGTGCCAGCAGCTTGGGATTTGGAAACACTGAAGCTTTCTTT.

The chain joins TRBV3-1 (or the pseudogene TRBV3-2) to TRBJ1-2, with D uncertain. There are 12 residues in the CDR3. Germline loops: CDR1 LGHDT, CDR2 YNNKEL (reference sequence). The germline V and J ends were trimmed by 3 bases and 8 bases, with 10 bases remaining between them. This CDR3 is CASSQRERGYTF. The CDR3 DNA sequence: TGTGCCAGCAGCCAGAGAGAGAGAGGCTACACCTTC.

About this clone itself: Other nucleotide sequences in the sample specify the same CDR3. The chain couples TRBV4-2 to TRBJ1-2; D is uncertain. Germline assignment: CDR1 LGHNA and CDR2 YNFKEQ. V lost 0 bases and J lost 6, with 8 bases in between. CDR3 size: 13 residues. The CDR3 sequence is CASSQDPGDGYTF. The CDR3 region has the DNA TGTGCCAGCAGCCAAGATCCCGGGGATGGCTACACCTTC.

The rearrangement links TRBV4-1 to TRBJ1-6; 8 bases fit TRBD1. Per germline, CDR1 MGHRA and CDR2 YSYEKL. The CDR3 contains 14 residues. Losses at the gene ends were 4 bases for V and 8 bases for J; bases not matched to a gene: 4. The CDR3 region has the DNA TGCGCCAGCAGCCCGACAGGGGATCATTCACCCCTCCACTTT. It codes for CASSPTGDHSPLHF.

This clone was counted only a few times. The V gene is TRBV30, the J gene TRBJ1-4; TRBD1 might be the D (5 bases). This CDR3 is 16 amino acids long. Germline V gene sequence: CDR1 GTSNPN, CDR2 SVGIG (reference sequence). V dropped 0 bases and J dropped 6 bases, with 17 bases sitting between them. As DNA, the CDR3 is TGTGCCTGGAGTGTAGCCAGGGTCCAGGCGGATGAAAAACTGTTTTTT. Its protein is CAWSVARVQADEKLFF.